The sequence of this T cell receptor (beta chain) was determined in a study of T cell responses to AZD1222 COVID-19 vaccine. Deletions cut 1 base from V and 4 bases from J, with 10 bases between. In germline, CDR1 is MGHDK, CDR2 SYGVNS. This CDR3 has 14 amino acids. Method: immunoSEQ multiplex PCR; TCRdb's copy keeps in-frame clones and lacks some. The data hold around 63,000 clones, with approximately 83% observed a single time. Comment on this clone: Its antigen remains unidentified.

Findings of the study overall: Unmutated regions of variants are reportedly targeted by nearly half of spike-specific TCRs. At baseline, seropositivity was found in only six or seven AZD1222 recipients.

This clonotype was sampled from an adult in good health. The V gene is TRBV25-1, the J gene TRBJ1-2, with D hard to call. The sequences come from peripheral blood, collected on day 0 of AZD1222 vaccination. CDR3 DNA sequence: TGTGCCAGCAGTGAATCGGGCAGTCTCTATGGCTACACCTTC. It codes for CASSESGSLYGYTF.